This is a list of T cell receptor beta chains from one sample in a study of human T cells and chemical hapten exposure. Each CDR3 protein is one row after TCRdb ran MiXCR on the reads. The sample has fewer than 150,000 distinct CDR3 sequences, about 7.7% seen once. Source material: whole blood. Receptors were obtained from a human donor in good health. Some clones in this sample may be carry-over from other donors' samples. CDR3s include the opening cysteine and the closing phenylalanine or tryptophan. The D gene is left open where the match is weak. Clone size is shown for a subset of rows, as once, few, many or a class of expanded clone.

v_call	j_call	clone_size	d_call	cdr3_nt	cdr3_aa
TRBV27	TRBJ2-3	many	.	TGTGCCAGCAGTTTCGAGTTCGCAGATACGCAGTATTTT	CASSFEFADTQYF
TRBV6-5	TRBJ1-2	many	TRBD1	TGTGCCAGCAGTTATAGGGACAGGAACTATGGCTACACCTTC	CASSYRDRNYGYTF
TRBV6-5	TRBJ1-2	few	TRBD1	TGTGCCAGCAGTTACCGGGGACAGGGTAGCTATGGCTACACCTTC	CASSYRGQGSYGYTF
TRBV12-3/TRBV12-4	TRBJ2-2	few	.	TGTGCCAGCAGCCTTCGACTACCCGATCCGGGGGAGCTGTTTTTT	CASSLRLPDPGELFF
TRBV20-1	TRBJ2-5	many	.	TGCAGTGCTAGAGTACCAGGCCGCCAAGAGACCCAGTACTTC	CSARVPGRQETQYF
TRBV24-1	TRBJ2-3	few	.	TGTGCCACCAGTGAGAACTCCGGGACATCTAGCACAGATACGCAGTATTTT	CATSENSGTSSTDTQYF
TRBV19	TRBJ1-1	few	TRBD1	TGTGCCAGTACCCAGGGGGGATATAACACTGAAGCTTTCTTT	CASTQGGYNTEAFF
TRBV20-1	TRBJ2-7	many	TRBD2	TGCAGTGCTAGAGATCCCCCTAGCGGGAGGGACGAGCAGTACTTC	CSARDPPSGRDEQYF
TRBV29-1	TRBJ2-3	once	TRBD2	TGCAGCGTCGCTTCCGGGACTAGAACAGATACGCAGTATTTT	CSVASGTRTDTQYF
TRBV28	TRBJ1-2	many	.	TGTGCCAGCGGATACAGGGACGGCTACACCTTC	CASGYRDGYTF
TRBV5-1	TRBJ2-6	few	.	TGCGCCAGCAGCTTGGTGAGCTCTGGGGCCAACGTCCTGACTTTC	CASSLVSSGANVLTF
TRBV12-3/TRBV12-4	TRBJ1-5	few	TRBD1	TGTGCCAGCAGTTCCCGGGACAGGGAGGAACAGCCCCAGCATTTT	CASSSRDREEQPQHF
TRBV9	TRBJ1-6	many	TRBD1	TGTGCCAGCAGCGGACCACAGGGGGCGAATTCACCCCTCCACTTT	CASSGPQGANSPLHF
TRBV7-9	TRBJ2-3	many	TRBD1	TGTGCCAGCAGCTCCCGGACAGGGGGGACCACAGATACGCAGTATTTT	CASSSRTGGTTDTQYF
TRBV15	TRBJ2-7	.	.	TGTGCCACCAGCAGGCATACGGGGGCTAACGAGCAGTACTTC	CATSRHTGANEQYF
TRBV27	TRBJ2-3	many	.	TGTGCCAGCAGTCAACCCCCTTCTTCGAGCACAGATACGCAGTATTTT	CASSQPPSSSTDTQYF
TRBV20-1	TRBJ2-7	.	.	TGCAGTGCTAGAAAGGAAGAGAGGGTCTACGAGCAGTACTTC	CSARKEERVYEQYF
TRBV19	TRBJ2-5	.	TRBD2	TGTGCCAGTAGTCTCCGTGGTAGCGGGGGTCAACAAGAGACCCAGTACTTC	CASSLRGSGGQQETQYF
TRBV5-1	TRBJ1-4	many	TRBD1	TGCGCCAGCAGCCGATCTGGACAGGGAGAAAAACTGTTTTTT	CASSRSGQGEKLFF
TRBV14	TRBJ2-1	many	.	TGTGCCAGCAGCACGCGGGACAATGAGCAGTTCTTC	CASSTRDNEQFF
TRBV7-8	TRBJ2-1	.	.	TGTGCCAGCAGCTTAGAGCCTCCTTTACGGGGTCCTGAGCAGTTCTTC	CASSLEPPLRGPEQFF
TRBV5-1	TRBJ2-7	many	.	TGCGCCAGCAGCTGGGATTCCTACGAGCAGTACTTC	CASSWDSYEQYF
TRBV7-6	TRBJ1-5	.	.	TGTGCCAGCAGCTTAGGGGCAGGGAGTCAGCCCCAGCATTTT	CASSLGAGSQPQHF
TRBV5-1	TRBJ1-4	many	.	TGCGCCAGCAGAACCCTCGGTACTAGGGGGGGAGAAAAACTGTTTTTT	CASRTLGTRGGEKLFF
TRBV6-6	TRBJ1-5	many	.	TGTGCCAGCAGTTACGCAGGGGGCAATCAGCCCCAGCATTTT	CASSYAGGNQPQHF
TRBV7-2	TRBJ1-1	few	.	TGTGCCAGCAGCTTAGGGTCGGGTAACACTGAAGCTTTCTTT	CASSLGSGNTEAFF
TRBV7-8	TRBJ2-3	many	TRBD2	TGTGCCAGCAGCTTAGCTACACTAGCGGGAAGTCTTGGAGATACGCAGTATTTT	CASSLATLAGSLGDTQYF
TRBV2	TRBJ2-1	few	.	TGTGCCAGCAGTGACTGGACTCCTTTGCCGTTCTTC	CASSDWTPLPFF
TRBV5-4	TRBJ1-1	many	.	TGTGCCAGCAGCTTGTTGTGGCAACCGAACACTGAAGCTTTCTTT	CASSLLWQPNTEAFF
TRBV4-1	TRBJ2-7	few	TRBD2	TGCGCCAGCAGCCAACTAGCGGGAGGGACCTACGAGCAGTACTTC	CASSQLAGGTYEQYF
TRBV12-3/TRBV12-4	TRBJ2-7	.	.	TGTGCCAGCAGTTCCTCCGGCCACTCCTACGAGCAGTACTTC	CASSSSGHSYEQYF
TRBV29-1	TRBJ1-2	many	.	TGCAGCGTTGAACTGGGGAACTATGGCTACACCTTC	CSVELGNYGYTF
TRBV2	TRBJ2-7	many	.	TGTGCCAGCAGTGAAGGTCTGGGACACCGCTCCTACGAGCAGTACTTC	CASSEGLGHRSYEQYF
TRBV19	TRBJ2-5	.	.	TGTGCCAGTAGTATGGCCCAAGAGACCCAGTACTTC	CASSMAQETQYF
TRBV5-1	TRBJ2-1	many	TRBD1	TGCGCCAGCAGCCTAACAGGGGCACTCTACAATGAGCAGTTCTTC	CASSLTGALYNEQFF
TRBV7-6	TRBJ2-3	few	TRBD2	TGTGCCAGCAGCTCACTAGCGACTAGCACAGATACGCAGTATTTT	CASSSLATSTDTQYF
TRBV5-4	TRBJ2-2	.	TRBD2	TGTGCCAGCAGCTTGGAACTAGCGGAGTCCGGGGAGCTGTTTTTT	CASSLELAESGELFF
TRBV14	TRBJ2-5	.	TRBD2	TGTGCCAGCAGCCCAGGACTAGCGGGCCTCCAAGAGACCCAGTACTTC	CASSPGLAGLQETQYF
TRBV10-3	TRBJ2-5	few	TRBD1	TGTGCCATCAGTCGACAGGGCCGAGAAGAGACCCAGTACTTC	CAISRQGREETQYF
TRBV5-1	TRBJ2-1	.	.	TGCGCCAGCAGCCCGGGTCTCAAGTTTAAGGGTGAGCAGTTCTTC	CASSPGLKFKGEQFF
TRBV14	TRBJ1-1	many	.	TGTGCCAGCAGCCAAATGAGGTGGACTGAAGCTTTCTTT	CASSQMRWTEAFF
TRBV6-6	TRBJ1-2	many	.	TGTGCCACCCCCCTTCCGACCGGGACCGGCTACACCTTC	CATPLPTGTGYTF
TRBV7-9	TRBJ1-1	few	.	TGTGCCAGCAGCCACCCCCAGGGGACGGGCACTGAAGCTTTCTTT	CASSHPQGTGTEAFF
TRBV3-1	TRBJ2-3	.	.	TGTGCCAGCAGCCAAGTTGGGGACGGCCGCACAGATACGCAGTATTTT	CASSQVGDGRTDTQYF
TRBV5-1	TRBJ2-2	.	.	TGCGCCAGCCGATCGGGCACCGGGGAGCTGTTTTTT	CASRSGTGELFF
TRBV13	TRBJ2-1	few	.	TGTGCCAGCAGCTTAGGACCCAATGAGCAGTTCTTC	CASSLGPNEQFF
TRBV5-1	TRBJ1-1	few	TRBD1	TGCGCCAGCAGCCAGACAGGGTACACTGAAGCTTTCTTT	CASSQTGYTEAFF
TRBV29-1	TRBJ1-4	.	.	TGCAGCGTTAAGGGGGTCCGGGACGAACTGTTTTTT	CSVKGVRDELFF
TRBV27	TRBJ1-5	many	TRBD1	TGTGCCAGCAGTTTAGTCGGGACAGGCAATCAGCCCCAGCATTTT	CASSLVGTGNQPQHF
TRBV4-3	TRBJ2-3	.	TRBD2	TGCGCCAGCAGCCAAGATATAGCTAGCGGGGGAAGGACAGATACGCAGTATTTT	CASSQDIASGGRTDTQYF
TRBV10-3	TRBJ1-3	.	.	TGTGCCATCAGTGACTCCCAGGACACAGGAAACACCATATATTTT	CAISDSQDTGNTIYF